What follows are 18 T cell receptor beta chains derived from one specimen sequenced in a study of tumor-infiltrating lymphocytes in oesophageal squamous cell carcinoma. TCRdb independently ran MiXCR on the PCR reads; one entry per CDR3 protein. The data contain over 9,500 distinct CDR3 sequences, less than 65% of them seen just once; the ten biggest clones take up 14%. Sequencing was performed on normal esophageal tissue next to the tumor. Receptors originate from a male donor with esophageal squamous cell carcinoma.

This chain links TRBV18 with TRBJ1-1, with 7 positions matching TRBD1. The junction had 5 bases not matched to a gene; V was cut back by 2 bases and J by 2 bases. CDR3 length: 15 residues. CDR1 is KGHSH and CDR2 is LQKENI in the germline V gene. The CDR3: CASSPKGTVNTEAFF. The CDR3 bases are TGTGCCAGCTCACCAAAAGGGACAGTAAACACTGAAGCTTTCTTT. The whole variable domain, filled in from reference TRBV18 and TRBJ1-1, reads NAGVMQNPRHLVRRRGQEARLRCSPMKGHSHVYWYRQLPEEGLKFMVYLQKENIIDESGMPKERFSAEFPKEGPSILRIQQVVRGDSAAYFCASSPKGTVNTEAFFGQGTRLTVV.

The gene calls are TRBV7-3 and TRBJ2-3, with TRBD2 identical over 8 bases. There are 16 residues in the CDR3. The V and J ends lost 3 bases and 3 bases, in that order; junction bases with no gene match: 8. Germline loops: CDR1 SGHTA, CDR2 FQGTGA. Here the CDR3 DNA reads TGTGCCAGCAGCTTCGTAGCGGGGAGCTGGACAGATACGCAGTATTTT. Translation: CASSFVAGSWTDTQYF.

This clonotype is labeled as medium-sized. The chain recombines TRBV7-2 with TRBJ2-1; 7 nucleotides line up with TRBD2. Trimming took 2 bases from V and 8 from J; bases not matched to a gene: 12. This CDR3 is 16 amino acids long. CDR1 SGHTA and CDR2 FQGNSA come from the germline V gene. The CDR3 DNA reads TGTGCCAGCAGCTTAACCGGCGCGGGAGCGGGCTATGAGCAGTTCTTC. Protein product: CASSLTGAGAGYEQFF.

A single count supports this clonotype. Being one base from a much bigger clone, this may be a read error. V usage is TRBV5-1 and J usage is TRBJ2-5, with 8 bases aligning to TRBD2. Per germline, CDR1 SGHRS and CDR2 YFSETQ. The CDR3 contains 15 residues. The ends lost 4 bases at V and 11 bases at J; junction bases unmatched: 16. CDR3 region: CASSDGGGGHNEQYF. CDR3 sequence (DNA): TGCGCCAGCAGCGATGGCGGCGGGGGGCACAATGAGCAGTACTTC.

The J gene is TRBJ2-5, the V gene TRBV7-6; 8 nucleotides line up with TRBD2. The better agreement between TRBJ2-1 and the DNA end casts doubt on the J call. Germline loops: CDR1 SGHVS, CDR2 FNYEAQ. CDR3 length: 16 residues. CDR3 loop: CASSTFRAGGLNEQFF. In DNA, the CDR3 is TGTGCCAGCAGCACATTCAGGGCGGGAGGACTCAATGAGCAGTTCTTC.

This clonotype was detected many times. V gene TRBV6-1 combines with J gene TRBJ2-3; TRBD2 is a possible D gene (5 bases). The germline V gene encodes CDR1 MNHNS and CDR2 SASEGT. V dropped 6 bases and J dropped 5 bases, with 21 bases sitting between them. The CDR3 has 16 residues. Here the CDR3 reads CASRSQTPVGIDTQYF. The CDR3 nucleotides read TGTGCCAGCAGATCCCAGACTCCTGTCGGGATAGATACGCAGTATTTT.

This sequence joins TRBV7-6 and TRBJ2-7; 7 bases are a match to TRBD2. The tail of the sequence fits TRBJ2-1 better, so the J call may be wrong. CDR3 length: 15 amino acids. The germline CDR1 and CDR2 sequences are SGHVS and FNYEAQ. In nucleotides, the CDR3 is TGTGCCAGCAGCTTCGGGACTACGGCTTACAATGAGCAGTTCTTC. It codes for CASSFGTTAYNEQFF.

This clonotype was counted only a few times. The chain recombines TRBV4-1 with TRBJ2-3; D remains ambiguous. Germline lookup yields CDR1 MGHRA and CDR2 YSYEKL. Trimming stripped 2 bases from V and 0 bases from J, with 12 bases between. CDR3 length: 16 residues. CDR3 loop: CASSQNRVGSTDTQYF. For the CDR3, the DNA is TGCGCCAGCAGCCAAAACCGGGTAGGGAGCACAGATACGCAGTATTTT.

This clonotype is medium-sized (0.01 to 0.1%) in the sample. The chain joins TRBV28 to TRBJ2-3; 14 bases line up with TRBD2. The CDR3 has 16 residues. Germline V lookup: CDR1 MDHEN, CDR2 SYDVKM. The ends lost 4 bases at V and 6 bases at J; junction bases unmatched: 6. CDR3 residues: CASSSTSGGVRDTQYF. CDR3 in DNA: TGTGCCAGCAGTTCGACTAGCGGGGGGGTTCGGGATACGCAGTATTTT.

This clonotype was recorded only once. The chain carries TRBV7-6 and TRBJ2-7, with D possibly being TRBD1 (6 bases). Trimming removed 2 bases at V and 6 bases at J, with 29 bases between. The CDR3 spans 19 residues. Per germline, CDR1 SGHVS and CDR2 FNYEAQ. DNA of the CDR3: TGTGCCAGCAGCTTAATTTGGGCCCGGACAGAAAAACCTGGGAGCGAGCAGTACTTC. This sequence encodes CASSLIWARTEKPGSEQYF.

The V and J genes are TRBV10-3 and TRBJ2-7; possibly TRBD2 for D (7 bases). Germline V gene sequence: CDR1 ENHRY, CDR2 SYGVKD. CDR3 size: 16 residues. V lost 2 bases and J lost 3, with 17 bases in between. CDR3 protein: CAISELGEGGNYEQYF. CDR3 nucleotide sequence: TGTGCCATCAGTGAGCTCGGAGAGGGGGGGAACTACGAGCAGTACTTC.

Of note for this clonotype: The junction does not match germline at one end; this may be a read error. The chain has TRBV18 and TRBJ1-1; D gene ambiguous. The length of the CDR3 is 9 residues. CDR1 and CDR2 (germline): KGHSH, LQKENI. CDR3 loop: CASSPPPVF. The CDR3 nucleotides are TGTGCCAGCTCACCACCCCCGGTCTTT.

To note about this clonotype: The junction shows a germline mismatch at one end, possibly a read error. CDR3 DNA sequence: TGTGCCAGCAGTTACTCTTGGGGTGCTTGGGATTCACCCCTCCACTTC. Translation gives CASSYSWGAWDSPLHF. The chain couples TRBV6-2 or TRBV6-3 to TRBJ2-6; D remains unclear. This CDR3 is built from 16 residues. CDR1 is MNHEY and CDR2 is SVGEGT in the germline V gene.

The chain carries TRBV7-9 and TRBJ1-1, with no clear D. The germline V and J ends were trimmed by 0 bases and 3 bases, with 20 bases remaining between them. This CDR3 spans 18 amino acids. From germline, CDR1 is SEHNR and CDR2 FQNEAQ (reference sequence). Written as DNA, the CDR3 is TGTGCCAGCAGCTTAGCTGGGCCCCGCCATGGAGGTGACACTGAAGCTTTCTTT. Translating gives CASSLAGPRHGGDTEAFF.

The V and J genes are TRBV14 and TRBJ2-4, with 7 bases aligning to TRBD2. With the DNA end fitting TRBJ2-7 better, the J assignment may be wrong. Germline-derived CDR1 and CDR2 are SGHDN and FVKESK. This CDR3 has 15 residues. The CDR3 DNA sequence: TGTGCCAGCAGCCAACTTGCGGGAGTGGTATACGAGCAGTACTTC. The encoded protein is CASSQLAGVVYEQYF.

The V call is TRBV6-1, the J call TRBJ2-7; 13 bases line up with TRBD2. Trimming took 5 bases from V and 6 from J; bases not matched to a gene: 7. Germline CDR1 is MNHNS and CDR2 is SASEGT. The CDR3 has 15 amino acids. The CDR3 is CASSQPGLAGLEQYF. DNA for the CDR3: TGTGCCAGCAGTCAACCGGGACTAGCGGGACTCGAGCAGTACTTC.

The V and J genes are TRBV11-2 and TRBJ2-1, with 8 bases matching TRBD2. The end of the DNA aligns better with TRBJ2-7, so the J call may be wrong. CDR3 length: 14 residues. CDR1 and CDR2 from the germline V gene are SGHAT and FQNNGV. As DNA, the CDR3 is TGTGCCAGCAGCTACCGGGGGGGTCCCTACGAGCAGTACTTC. It yields the protein CASSYRGGPYEQYF.

The chain has TRBV4-1 and TRBJ2-6; 8 bases are shared with TRBD1. V shed 4 bases, J shed 1 base, and the junction held 9 bases outside the gene matches. This CDR3 is 18 amino acids long. Germline values: CDR1 MGHRA, CDR2 YSYEKL. CDR3 amino acids: CASSLQPGQVSGANVLTF. DNA of the CDR3: TGCGCCAGCAGCCTACAACCGGGACAGGTATCTGGGGCCAACGTCCTGACTTTC.